This section outlines one T cell receptor beta chain sequence together with its context. The antigen it binds to is not known. There are no base qualities to consult, and no much larger clone falls within one base. This sample is part of a study of blood T cells in healthy people across ages (dated by TCRdb to about 2015). Background on the whole study: In model experiments, template switching captured roughly one uniquely barcoded TCR beta cDNA molecule for every two T cells. To track age-related changes in TCR beta repertoire diversity, the study relied on deep sequencing normalized with unique cDNA molecular identifiers. The donors were split into four age groups: young (average around 17 years), middle-aged (over 35), aged (about 62) and long-lived (roughly 80). To avoid experimental bias, donors of different ages were distributed randomly across sequencing lanes. Two additional independent replicas of 1 million unique cDNA reads from the same blood draw were analyzed for two donors (one aged 18 to 30 and one aged 80 or older). Results the study describes overall, beyond this receptor: Estimates of total diversity based on one million sequenced T cells were regarded as lower bounds and as underestimates. Conclusive comparison of naive and antigen-experienced compartments was prevented by the profiling of bulk unsorted PBMCs. As age increased, observed TCR beta diversity per million T cells dropped in a roughly linear way, and a significant reduction was already evident by age approximately 40. The CMV infection status of donors was not known, potentially confounding age-related changes in expanded clonotypes. Compared with the aged group, more naive CD4+ T cells, fewer expanded clones and increased TCR diversity were shown by the long-lived group, suggesting age selection. Observed TCR beta diversity correlated strongly with the percentage of naive T cells measured by flow cytometry.

Library preparation used 5' RACE. The sequencer was an Illumina HiSeq 2500. A second PCR of about 6 to 11 cycles was run with a J-beta primer mix and a sample-barcoded 5' primer. Each TCR beta cDNA molecule received a unique molecular identifier from a template-switch 5' adaptor carrying 12 random nucleotides. Each sample yielded at least 2.5 million CDR3-containing paired-end reads. The Mint cDNA synthesis kit, primed by a TRBC-specific oligonucleotide, was used to synthesize first-strand cDNA from all RNA. After uracil-DNA glycosylase treatment, a first 18-cycle PCR used universal primers M1SS and BC2_uni_R on all cDNA. Concerning the study's data processing: Each sample was normalized by randomly selecting 1 million high-quality reads, each carrying a distinct molecular identifier. Instead of being binned into consensus sequences, reads that shared molecular identifiers were thrown out. MiTCR, set to a Q25 quality threshold and the strictest error-elimination algorithm, was used for CDR3 identification, clonotype clustering and error correction. Lower-bound total TCR beta diversity was estimated with a nonparametric unseen species model using Euler transformation. TCRdb cleaned the public reads at Q25 with fastp, built clones with MiXCR and kept in-frame beta chains. When rows share a CDR3 protein, they turn into one entry using the most common DNA and genes. TCRdb's processing, not the authors', yielded these V and J calls. The sample records about 680,000 distinct CDR3 sequences, 49% of which are singletons. The ten largest clonotypes hold under 35% of the sample.

The cysteine opens and the phenylalanine closes a CDR3 of 15 amino acids. Only the CDR3 part of the read is kept: 45 bases, read in frame from the first base. V lost 5 bases and J lost 7 bases; the stretch between them is 20 bases long. Taken from the germline V gene, the CDR1 and CDR2 loops are SGHTA and FQGTGA. Donors were around 37 systemically healthy Caucasian individuals from Russia aged roughly 6 to 100 years. Roughly 9.5 milliliters of peripheral blood were drawn from each donor into EDTA-treated Vacutainer tubes. Ficoll-Paque density-gradient centrifugation was used to isolate PBMCs, with at least 6.5 million per sample. Total RNA was extracted from PBMCs with Trizol reagent, with at least 5 micrograms obtained per sample. The percentages of naive CD45RAhigh/CD27high T cells were determined by flow cytometry on a PBMC aliquot from every donor.

Sequencing was carried out using blood. The chain couples TRBV7-3 to TRBJ2-5; the D region possibly corresponds to TRBD2 (6 bases align). The clonotype originates from a woman aged 55-70 years in good health. The sequenced DNA is TGTGCCAGCAGCCCAAGTGGGGGGATCAAGAGGACCCAGTACTTC. Its amino acids are CASSPSGGIKRTQYF.